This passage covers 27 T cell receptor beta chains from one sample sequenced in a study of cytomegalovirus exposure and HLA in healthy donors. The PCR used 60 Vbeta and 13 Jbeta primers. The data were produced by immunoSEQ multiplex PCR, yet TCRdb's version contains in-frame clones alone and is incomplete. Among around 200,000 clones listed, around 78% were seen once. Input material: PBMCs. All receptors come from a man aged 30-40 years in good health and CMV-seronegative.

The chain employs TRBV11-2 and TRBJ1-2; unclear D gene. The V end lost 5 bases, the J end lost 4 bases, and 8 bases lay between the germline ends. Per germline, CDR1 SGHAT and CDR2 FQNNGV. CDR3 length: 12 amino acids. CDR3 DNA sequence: TGTGCCAGCAGCCCGACGGGCTATGGCTACACCTTC. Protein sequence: CASSPTGYGYTF.

The CDR3 DNA reads TGCGCCAGCAGCTTTTGGACAGGGGGTGACGAGCAGTACTTC. Amino acids: CASSFWTGGDEQYF. The V and J genes are TRBV5-1 and TRBJ2-7, with TRBD1 matching over 10 bases. The ends lost 2 bases at V and 5 bases at J; junction bases unmatched: 4. This CDR3 has 14 amino acids. Germline assignment: CDR1 SGHRS and CDR2 YFSETQ.

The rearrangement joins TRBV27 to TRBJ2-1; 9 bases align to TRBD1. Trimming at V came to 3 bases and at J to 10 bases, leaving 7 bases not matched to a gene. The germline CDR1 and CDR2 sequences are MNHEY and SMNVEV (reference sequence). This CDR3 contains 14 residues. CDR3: CASSLGTGNLEQFF. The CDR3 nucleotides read TGTGCCAGCAGTTTGGGGACAGGGAATTTAGAGCAGTTCTTC.

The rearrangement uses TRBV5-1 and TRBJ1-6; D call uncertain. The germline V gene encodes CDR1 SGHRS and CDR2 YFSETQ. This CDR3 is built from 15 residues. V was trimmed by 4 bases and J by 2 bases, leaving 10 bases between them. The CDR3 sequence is CASSRGQAYNSPLHF. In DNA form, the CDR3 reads TGCGCCAGCAGCCGAGGGCAGGCCTATAATTCACCCCTCCACTTT.

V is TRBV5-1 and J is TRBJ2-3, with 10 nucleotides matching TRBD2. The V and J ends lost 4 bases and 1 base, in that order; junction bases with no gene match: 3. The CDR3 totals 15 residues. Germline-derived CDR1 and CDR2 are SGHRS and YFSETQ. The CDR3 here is CASSRGLAGTDTQYF. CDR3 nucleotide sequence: TGCGCCAGCAGCCGCGGACTAGCGGGCACAGATACGCAGTATTTT. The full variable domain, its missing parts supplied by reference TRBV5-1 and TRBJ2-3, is KAGVTQTPRYLIKTRGQQVTLSCSPISGHRSVSWYQQTPGQGLQFLFEYFSETQRNKGNFPGRFSGRQFSNSRSEMNVSTLELGDSALYLCASSRGLAGTDTQYFGPGTRLTVL.

The CDR3 nucleotides read TGTGCCAGCAGCCTCCCACCCTCGGGACTAGCGGGGGTCACCTACGAGCAGTACTTC. Translated, it gives CASSLPPSGLAGVTYEQYF. V and J are TRBV7-9 and TRBJ2-7, with TRBD2 matching 14 bases. The CDR3 length is 19 residues. The junction had 14 bases not matched to a gene; V was cut back by 5 bases and J by 2 bases. CDR1 is SEHNR, CDR2 FQNEAQ, per germline (reference sequence).

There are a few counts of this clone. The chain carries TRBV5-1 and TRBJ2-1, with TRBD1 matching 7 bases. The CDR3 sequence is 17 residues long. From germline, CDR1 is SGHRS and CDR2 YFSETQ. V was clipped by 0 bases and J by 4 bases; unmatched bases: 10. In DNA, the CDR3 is TGCGCCAGCAGCTTGGGGTCAGGGGGTTCCTTATACAATGAGCAGTTCTTC. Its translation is CASSLGSGGSLYNEQFF. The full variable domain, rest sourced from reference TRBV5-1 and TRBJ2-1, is KAGVTQTPRYLIKTRGQQVTLSCSPISGHRSVSWYQQTPGQGLQFLFEYFSETQRNKGNFPGRFSGRQFSNSRSEMNVSTLELGDSALYLCASSLGSGGSLYNEQFFGPGTRLTVL.

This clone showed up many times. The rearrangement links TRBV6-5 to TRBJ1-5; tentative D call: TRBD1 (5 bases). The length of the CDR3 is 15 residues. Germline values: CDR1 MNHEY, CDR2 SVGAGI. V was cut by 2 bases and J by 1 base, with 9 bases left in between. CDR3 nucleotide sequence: TGTGCCAGCAGTTACGGTGGGGGGAGCAATCAGCCCCAGCATTTT. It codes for CASSYGGGSNQPQHF.

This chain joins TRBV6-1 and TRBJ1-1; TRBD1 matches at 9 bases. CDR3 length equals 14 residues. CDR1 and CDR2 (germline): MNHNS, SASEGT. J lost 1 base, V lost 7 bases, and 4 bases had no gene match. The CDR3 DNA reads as TGTGCCAGCACCGAGGGACAGGGGAACACTGAAGCTTTCTTT. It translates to CASTEGQGNTEAFF.

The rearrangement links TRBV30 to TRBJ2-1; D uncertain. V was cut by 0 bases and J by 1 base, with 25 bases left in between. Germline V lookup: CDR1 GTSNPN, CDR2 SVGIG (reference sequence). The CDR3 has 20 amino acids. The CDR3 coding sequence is TGTGCCTGGAGTGTAAGGATCACCCTCTTGACTTATCGGTCCTACAATGAGCAGTTCTTC. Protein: CAWSVRITLLTYRSYNEQFF.

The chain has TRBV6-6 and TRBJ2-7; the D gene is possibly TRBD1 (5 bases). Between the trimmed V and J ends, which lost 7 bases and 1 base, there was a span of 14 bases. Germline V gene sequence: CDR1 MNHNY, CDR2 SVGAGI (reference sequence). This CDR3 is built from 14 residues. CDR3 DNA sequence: TGTGCCAGCAAGGACACAGTGAAATCCTACGAGCAGTACTTC. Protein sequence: CASKDTVKSYEQYF.

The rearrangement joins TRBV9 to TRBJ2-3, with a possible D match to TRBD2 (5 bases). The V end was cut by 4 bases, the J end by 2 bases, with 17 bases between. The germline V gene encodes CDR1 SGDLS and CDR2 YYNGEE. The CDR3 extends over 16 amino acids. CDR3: CASSPRKSGYTDTQYF. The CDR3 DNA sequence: TGTGCCAGCAGCCCTCGGAAAAGCGGCTACACAGATACGCAGTATTTT.

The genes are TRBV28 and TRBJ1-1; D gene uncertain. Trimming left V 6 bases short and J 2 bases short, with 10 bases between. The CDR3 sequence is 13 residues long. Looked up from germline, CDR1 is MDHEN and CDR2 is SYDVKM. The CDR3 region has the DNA TGTGCCAGCAGACCCCACTCAAACACTGAAGCTTTCTTT. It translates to CASRPHSNTEAFF. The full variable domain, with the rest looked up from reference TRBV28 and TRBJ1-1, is DVKVTQSSRYLVKRTGEKVFLECVQDMDHENMFWYRQDPGLGLRLIYFSYDVKMKEKGDIPEGYSVSREKKERFSLILESASTNQTSMYLCASRPHSNTEAFFGQGTRLTVV.

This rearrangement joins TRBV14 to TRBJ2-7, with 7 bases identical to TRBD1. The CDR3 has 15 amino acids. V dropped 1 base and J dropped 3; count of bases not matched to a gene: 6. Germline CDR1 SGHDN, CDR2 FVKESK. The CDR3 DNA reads TGTGCCAGCAGCCAAGGTGGACAGGTCATCTACGAGCAGTACTTC. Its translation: CASSQGGQVIYEQYF.

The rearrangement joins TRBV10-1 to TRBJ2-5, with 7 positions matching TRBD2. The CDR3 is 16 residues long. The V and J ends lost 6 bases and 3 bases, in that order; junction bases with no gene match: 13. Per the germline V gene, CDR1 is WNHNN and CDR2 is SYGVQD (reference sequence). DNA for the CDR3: TGCGCCAGCAGCCCCGGACTAGGAGGGACTAAAGAGACCCAGTACTTC. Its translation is CASSPGLGGTKETQYF.

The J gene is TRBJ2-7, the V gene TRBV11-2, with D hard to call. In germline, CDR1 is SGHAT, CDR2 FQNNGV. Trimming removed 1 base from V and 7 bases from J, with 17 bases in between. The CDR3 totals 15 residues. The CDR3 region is CASSLAVRITREQYF. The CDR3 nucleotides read TGTGCCAGCAGCTTAGCTGTTCGAATCACGAGGGAGCAGTACTTC.

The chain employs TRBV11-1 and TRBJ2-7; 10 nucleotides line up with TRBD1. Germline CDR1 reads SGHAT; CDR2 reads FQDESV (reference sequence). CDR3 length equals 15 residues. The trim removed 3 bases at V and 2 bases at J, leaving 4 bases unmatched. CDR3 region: CASSFFGTGAYEQYF. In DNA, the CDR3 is TGTGCCAGCAGCTTCTTTGGGACAGGGGCCTACGAGCAGTACTTC. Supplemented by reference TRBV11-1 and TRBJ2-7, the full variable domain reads EAEVAQSPRYKITEKSQAVAFWCDPISGHATLYWYRQILGQGPELLVQFQDESVVDDSQLPKDRFSAERLKGVDSTLKIQPAELGDSAMYLCASSFFGTGAYEQYFGPGTRLTVT.

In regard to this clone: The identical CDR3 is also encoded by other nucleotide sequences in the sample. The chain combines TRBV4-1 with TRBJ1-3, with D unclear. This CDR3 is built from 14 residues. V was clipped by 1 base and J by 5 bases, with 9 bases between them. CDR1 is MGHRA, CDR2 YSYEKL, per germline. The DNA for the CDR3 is TGCGCCAGCAGCCAAGTCGACACCAGAAACACCATATATTTT. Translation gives CASSQVDTRNTIYF.

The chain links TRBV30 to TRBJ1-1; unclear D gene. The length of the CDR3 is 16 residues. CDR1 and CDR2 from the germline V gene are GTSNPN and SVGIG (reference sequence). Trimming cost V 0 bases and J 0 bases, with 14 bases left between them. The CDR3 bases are TGTGCCTGGAGTGTACGGCGGGAGTGGTTGAACACTGAAGCTTTCTTT. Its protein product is CAWSVRREWLNTEAFF.

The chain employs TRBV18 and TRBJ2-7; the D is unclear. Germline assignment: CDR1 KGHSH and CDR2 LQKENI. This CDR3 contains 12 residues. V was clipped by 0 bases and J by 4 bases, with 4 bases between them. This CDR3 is CASSPPGYEQYF. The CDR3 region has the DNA TGTGCCAGCTCACCACCCGGGTACGAGCAGTACTTC.

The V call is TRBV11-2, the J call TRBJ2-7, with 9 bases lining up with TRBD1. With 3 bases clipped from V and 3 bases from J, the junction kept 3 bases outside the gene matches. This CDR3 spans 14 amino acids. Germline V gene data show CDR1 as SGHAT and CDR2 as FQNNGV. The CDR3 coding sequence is TGTGCCAGCAGCTTCACAGGGGGCGTCTACGAGCAGTACTTC. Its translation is CASSFTGGVYEQYF. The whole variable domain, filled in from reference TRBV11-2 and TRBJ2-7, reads EAGVAQSPRYKIIEKRQSVAFWCNPISGHATLYWYQQILGQGPKLLIQFQNNGVVDDSQLPKDRFSAERLKGVDSTLKIQPAKLEDSAVYLCASSFTGGVYEQYFGPGTRLTVT.

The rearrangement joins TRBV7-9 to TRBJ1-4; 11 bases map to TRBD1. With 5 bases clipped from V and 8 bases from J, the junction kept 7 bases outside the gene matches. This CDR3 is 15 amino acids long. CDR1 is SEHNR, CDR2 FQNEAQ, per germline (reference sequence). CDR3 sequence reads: CASSPEGQGVEKLFF. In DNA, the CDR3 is TGTGCCAGCAGCCCCGAGGGACAGGGGGTGGAAAAACTGTTTTTT.

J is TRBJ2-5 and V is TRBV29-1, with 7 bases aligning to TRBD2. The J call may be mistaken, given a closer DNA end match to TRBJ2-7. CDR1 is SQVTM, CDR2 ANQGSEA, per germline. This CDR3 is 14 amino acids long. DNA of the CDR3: TGCAGCGTTGTTTCCTTGGGAGGGGCCTACGAGCAGTACTTC. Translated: CSVVSLGGAYEQYF.

Here the CDR3 reads CAWSVLDSRLQFF. CDR3 coding DNA: TGTGCCTGGAGTGTACTTGACTCGCGATTGCAGTTCTTC. This sequence joins TRBV30 and TRBJ2-1; D gene ambiguous. The CDR3 has 13 residues. The germline gives CDR1 GTSNPN, CDR2 SVGIG (reference sequence). The V and J ends lost 0 bases and 12 bases respectively, with 15 bases between them.

Here the CDR3 DNA reads TGTGCCAGCTCACGGGGGACAGAGAATGAAAAACTGTTTTTT. It encodes CASSRGTENEKLFF. The chain combines TRBV18 with TRBJ1-4; 7 bases fit TRBD1. From germline, CDR1 is KGHSH and CDR2 LQKENI. There are 14 residues in the CDR3. J gave up 5 bases and V 4 bases, and 4 bases lay outside the gene matches.

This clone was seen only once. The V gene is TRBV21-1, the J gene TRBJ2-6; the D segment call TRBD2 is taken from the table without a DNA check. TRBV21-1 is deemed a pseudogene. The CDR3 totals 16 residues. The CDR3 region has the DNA TGTGCCAGCAGCAAAGTTTCGGGAGCTGGGGCCAACGTCCTGACTTTC. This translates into CASSKVSGAGANVLTF.

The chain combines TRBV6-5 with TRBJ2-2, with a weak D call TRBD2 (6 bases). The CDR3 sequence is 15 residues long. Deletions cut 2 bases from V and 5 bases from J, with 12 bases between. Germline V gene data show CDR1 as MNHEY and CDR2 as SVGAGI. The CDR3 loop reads CASSYRDLSTGELFF. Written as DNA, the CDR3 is TGTGCCAGCAGTTACCGGGACTTGTCGACCGGGGAGCTGTTTTTT.